Given below is one T cell receptor (beta chain) in context. Its antigen is as yet unknown. CDR3 length equals 13 residues. The V gene lost 0 bases and the J gene lost 8 bases, with 10 bases spanning the gap. CDR1 LGHDT and CDR2 YNNKEL come from the germline V gene (reference sequence). The data were obtained in a study of identical twins' blood T cells. Reared together, all three twin pairs probably met the same infectious agents and vaccines. General study findings and limits: Twin repertoire similarity may partly reflect shared environment. Shared CDR3 clonotype counts between two donors mainly tracked the product of their cloneset sizes, twins included. Abundant TCRbeta CDR3s overlapped more between twins than with unrelated donors.

TCRdb reprocessed the 5' RACE reads with MiXCR, giving one entry per CDR3 protein. Here the sample spans 350,000 to 400,000 distinct CDR3 sequences, about 28% being singletons. The TCR comes from a woman between 18 and 50 years old in good health. Specimen: PBMCs. The rearrangement links TRBV3-1 to TRBJ1-1; D gene unclear. DNA for the CDR3: TGTGCCAGCAGCCAAGATGCGCATATAGAAGCTTTCTTT. Amino acids: CASSQDAHIEAFF.